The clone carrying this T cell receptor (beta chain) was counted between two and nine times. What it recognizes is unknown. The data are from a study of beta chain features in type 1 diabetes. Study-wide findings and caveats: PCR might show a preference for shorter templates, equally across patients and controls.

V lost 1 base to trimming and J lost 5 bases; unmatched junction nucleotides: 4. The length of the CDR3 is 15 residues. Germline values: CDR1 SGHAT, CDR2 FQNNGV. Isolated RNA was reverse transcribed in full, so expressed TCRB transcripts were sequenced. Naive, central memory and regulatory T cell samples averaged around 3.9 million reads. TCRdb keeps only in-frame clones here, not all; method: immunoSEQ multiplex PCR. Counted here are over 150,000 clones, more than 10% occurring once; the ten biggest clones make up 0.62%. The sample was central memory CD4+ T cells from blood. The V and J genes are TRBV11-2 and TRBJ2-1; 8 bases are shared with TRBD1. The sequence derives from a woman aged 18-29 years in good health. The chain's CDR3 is CASSLAGGRHNEQFF. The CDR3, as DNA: TGTGCCAGCAGCTTAGCAGGGGGCCGGCACAATGAGCAGTTCTTC.